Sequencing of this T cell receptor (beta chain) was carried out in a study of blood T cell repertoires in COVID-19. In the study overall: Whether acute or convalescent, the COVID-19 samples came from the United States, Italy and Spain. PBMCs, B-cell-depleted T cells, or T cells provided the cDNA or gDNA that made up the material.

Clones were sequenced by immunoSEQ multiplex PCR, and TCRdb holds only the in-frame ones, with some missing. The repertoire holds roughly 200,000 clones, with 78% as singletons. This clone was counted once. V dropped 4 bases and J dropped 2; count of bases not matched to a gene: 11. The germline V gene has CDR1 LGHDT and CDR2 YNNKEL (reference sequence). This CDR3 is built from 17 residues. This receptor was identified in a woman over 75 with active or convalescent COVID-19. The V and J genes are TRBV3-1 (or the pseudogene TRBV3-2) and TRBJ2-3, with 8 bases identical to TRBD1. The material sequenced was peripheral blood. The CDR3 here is CASSLGATGAHTDTQYF. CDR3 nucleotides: TGTGCCAGCAGCCTTGGAGCGACAGGGGCGCACACAGATACGCAGTATTTT.